What follows are 2 T cell receptor beta chains derived from one specimen sequenced in a study of blood T cell repertoires in COVID-19. Data came from immunoSEQ multiplex PCR; TCRdb stores just in-frame clones and leaves some out. Of about 21,000 clones detected, around 89% appear once; the ten largest clones hold around 6%. Source material: peripheral blood. The receptors were gathered from a human donor in a cohort sampled during active COVID-19.

This rearrangement joins TRBV19 to TRBJ1-4; 8 bases fit TRBD1. With 9 bases clipped from V and 3 bases from J, the junction kept 3 bases outside the gene matches. The CDR3 loop spans 13 amino acids. CDR1 and CDR2 from the germline V gene are LNHDA and SQIVND (reference sequence). The CDR3 here is CASRTGPNEKLFF. CDR3 DNA: TGTGCCAGCCGGACAGGGCCTAATGAAAAACTGTTTTTT.

The CDR3 is CASSSPYRGGNEQYF. The CDR3 DNA sequence: TGTGCCAGCAGCTCCCCCTATAGGGGAGGTAACGAGCAGTACTTC. This rearrangement joins TRBV7-8 to TRBJ2-7, with TRBD2 as a possible D gene (6 bases). This CDR3 region has 15 residues. The V gene lost 4 bases and the J gene lost 5 bases, with 18 bases spanning the gap. CDR1 SGHVS and CDR2 FQNEAQ come from the germline V gene.